The clone carrying this TCR beta chain turned up a few times. Its antigen is unidentified. V was cut by 4 bases and J by 2 bases, with 12 bases left in between. This CDR3 contains 14 residues. CDR1 LGHDT and CDR2 YNNKEL come from the germline V gene (reference sequence). This sample was included in a study of CD8 T cells in ankylosing spondylitis. Overall study findings and caveats: Prior literature has documented some motif variants in synovial fluid and blood from reactive arthritis. According to the report, clones linked to the disease were significantly enriched in matched synovial fluid samples taken from ankylosing spondylitis patients. Characteristic, it appeared, of ankylosing spondylitis blood was a TCR beta motif of about eight highly homologous variants.

For TCR beta, libraries came from quantitative 5'-RACE with molecular barcodes. TCRdb processed the 5' RACE reads anew with MiXCR; each CDR3 protein has one entry. The sample lists under 250,000 distinct CDR3 sequences, approximately 30% occurring once. The sequencing input was blood, either unsorted or a sorted T cell fraction (not recorded which). V and J are TRBV3-1 and TRBJ2-7; D possibly matches TRBD1 or TRBD2 (5 bases each). The receptor comes from a male donor with ankylosing spondylitis or in good health (not recorded which). This CDR3 reads CASSLRDHPYEQYF. The CDR3 coding sequence is TGTGCCAGCAGCCTTCGGGACCACCCCTACGAGCAGTACTTC.